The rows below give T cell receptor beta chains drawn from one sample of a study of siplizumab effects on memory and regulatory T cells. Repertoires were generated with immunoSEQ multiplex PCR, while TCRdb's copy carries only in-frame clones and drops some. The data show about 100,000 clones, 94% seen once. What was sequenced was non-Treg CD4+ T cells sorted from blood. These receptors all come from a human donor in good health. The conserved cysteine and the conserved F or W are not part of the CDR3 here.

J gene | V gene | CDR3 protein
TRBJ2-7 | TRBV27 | ASSYDRASYEQY
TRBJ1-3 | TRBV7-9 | ASSLAGGKPVIY
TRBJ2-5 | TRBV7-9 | ASRNSKGRETQY
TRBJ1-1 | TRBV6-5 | ASSLVWGEVEAF
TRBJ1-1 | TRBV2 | ASSGRGGLTEAF
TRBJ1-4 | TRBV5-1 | ASSLDAGSHEKLF
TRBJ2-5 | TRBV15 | ATSRSGRWQETQY
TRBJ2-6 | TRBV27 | ASSWGLLSGANVLT
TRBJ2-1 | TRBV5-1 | ASSLGASGRYNEQF
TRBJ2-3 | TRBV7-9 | ASSIPSGRGDTQY
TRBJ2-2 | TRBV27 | ASSFRGLAGGANTGELF
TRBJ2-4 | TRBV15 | ATQWDSSGNIQY
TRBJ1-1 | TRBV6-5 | ASTSANTEAF
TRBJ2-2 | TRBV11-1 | ASSLSGSDTGELF
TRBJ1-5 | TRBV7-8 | ASSFRWAQPQH
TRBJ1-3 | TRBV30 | AWSTGTGGMNTIY
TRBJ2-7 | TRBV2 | ASSTGTYEQY
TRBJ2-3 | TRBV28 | ASSRRGLTDTQY
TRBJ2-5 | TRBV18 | ASSPRGAQETQY
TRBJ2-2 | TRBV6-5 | ASSLRRANTGELF
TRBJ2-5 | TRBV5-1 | ASSLVGNQETQY
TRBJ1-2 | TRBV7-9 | ASSLAGGYT
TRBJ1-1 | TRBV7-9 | ASSLALQFAEAF
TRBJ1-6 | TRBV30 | AWSTAGTYNSPLH
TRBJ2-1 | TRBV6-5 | ASSRTYNEQF
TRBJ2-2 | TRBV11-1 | ASSAKRGTLNTGELF
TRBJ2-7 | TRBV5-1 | ASSWTDHTYEQY
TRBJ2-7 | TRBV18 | ASSTFSSYEQY
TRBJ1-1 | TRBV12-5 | ASRQGNKFVEAF
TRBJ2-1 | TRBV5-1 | ASSLGMNEQF
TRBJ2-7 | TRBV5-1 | ASRLRQSYEQY
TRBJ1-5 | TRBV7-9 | ASSPVRDSNQPQH
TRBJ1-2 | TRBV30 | AWLAGNYGYT
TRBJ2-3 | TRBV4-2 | ASSPSSGNTDTQY
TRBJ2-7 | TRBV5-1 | ASSVTSQGFYEQY
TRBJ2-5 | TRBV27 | ASSFRADILGGETQY
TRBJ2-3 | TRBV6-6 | ASTQTNTDTQY
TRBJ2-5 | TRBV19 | ASSKAQETQY
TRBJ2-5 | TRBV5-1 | ASSPGTFQETQY
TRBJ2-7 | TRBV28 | ASSLQSAEQY
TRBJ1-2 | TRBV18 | ASSPRIGGDYGYT
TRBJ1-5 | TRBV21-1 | ATPCGLSNQPQH
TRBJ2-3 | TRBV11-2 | ASSQPGSDTQY
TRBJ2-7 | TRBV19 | ASSRQGSTYEQY
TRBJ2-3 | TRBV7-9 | ASSQPPGRGITDTQY
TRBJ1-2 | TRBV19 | ASSIIDKANYGYT
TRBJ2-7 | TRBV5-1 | ASSLDRGLTNEQY